One T cell receptor beta chain is described in this entry. CDR1 and CDR2 (germline): LNHDA, SQIVND (reference sequence). CDR3 length: 12 amino acids. V was pared by 9 bases and J by 4 bases, with 5 bases of the junction left unmatched. A multiplex PCR was run with 60 Vbeta primers and 13 Jbeta primers. Libraries were prepared by immunoSEQ multiplex PCR; TCRdb keeps only in-frame clonotypes and omits some of them. The table records 190,000 or so clones, approximately 85% of them present only once. The data were obtained in a study of cytomegalovirus exposure and HLA in healthy donors. The specimen sequenced was PBMCs. The gene calls are TRBV19 and TRBJ1-2, with 7 bases aligning to TRBD1. This TCR was sampled from a woman aged 50 to 60 in good health and CMV-seropositive. CDR3 in DNA: TGTGCCAGCGGCGACAGGGTCTATGGCTACACCTTC. Protein sequence: CASGDRVYGYTF.